The 13 T cell receptor beta chains reported below all come from one sample, sequenced in a study of OX40 agonist ivuxolimab in advanced cancers. The method was immunoSEQ multiplex PCR; TCRdb's version includes in-frame clones alone and lacks a portion of them. The sample has tens of thousands of clones, 85% to 90% seen once. Sequencing used CD4+ or CD8+ T cells sorted from blood, obtained in a trial of the OX40 agonist ivuxolimab. All receptors derive from an adult with an advanced solid tumor such as melanoma, head and neck, liver or kidney cancer.

The V gene is TRBV27, the J gene TRBJ1-4; unclear D gene. Looked up from germline, CDR1 is MNHEY and CDR2 is SMNVEV (reference sequence). V was pared by 5 bases and J by 4 bases, with 11 bases between. The CDR3 runs 14 residues. The CDR3 bases are TGTGCCAGCAGTCCACGGGATCATAATGAAAAACTGTTTTTT. It codes for CASSPRDHNEKLFF.

The rearrangement uses TRBV5-1 and TRBJ2-3; possibly TRBD2 for D (6 bases). Germline CDR1 and CDR2: SGHRS and YFSETQ. V was pared by 0 bases and J by 5 bases, with 13 bases between. This CDR3 is built from 15 residues. This CDR3 reads CASSLGGAGGDTQYF. CDR3 in DNA: TGCGCCAGCAGCTTGGGCGGGGCCGGTGGAGATACGCAGTATTTT.

This chain uses TRBV5-6 with TRBJ1-2; 8 bases line up with TRBD1. Germline assignment: CDR1 SGHDT and CDR2 YYEEEE. Trimming cost V 5 bases and J 4 bases; bases outside gene matches: 16. There are 17 residues in the CDR3. In nucleotides, the CDR3 is TGTGCCAGCAGGGTCTGGGGCAGGGGGCTCGCGAGCTATGGCTACACCTTC. Encoded protein: CASRVWGRGLASYGYTF.

V usage is TRBV28 and J usage is TRBJ1-2; D gene unclear. The CDR3 has 10 amino acids. The V end lost 9 bases, the J end lost 2 bases, and 4 bases lay between the germline ends. The germline V gene encodes CDR1 MDHEN and CDR2 SYDVKM. The DNA for the CDR3 is TGTGCCAGTGGAAACTATGGCTACACCTTC. This encodes CASGNYGYTF.

The rearrangement joins TRBV5-1 to TRBJ1-2; D call uncertain. The length of the CDR3 is 13 residues. The V end was cut by 3 bases, the J end by 7 bases, with 13 bases between. Germline values: CDR1 SGHRS, CDR2 YFSETQ. The CDR3 loop is CASSSDPRGGYTF. The CDR3 DNA sequence: TGCGCCAGCAGCTCCGACCCCCGCGGTGGCTACACCTTC.

This rearrangement joins TRBV7-9 to TRBJ2-5; TRBD2 matches 7 bases. V trimming: 2 bases; J trimming: 3 bases; junction bases outside the gene matches: 6. Per the germline V gene, CDR1 is SEHNR and CDR2 is FQNEAQ (reference sequence). The CDR3 totals 15 residues. This CDR3 is CASSLIGGLEETQYF. The CDR3 bases are TGTGCCAGCAGCTTAATCGGGGGGTTGGAAGAGACCCAGTACTTC.

This sequence joins TRBV19 and TRBJ1-5; no firm D call. Germline V lookup: CDR1 LNHDA, CDR2 SQIVND (reference sequence). The V end lost 7 bases, the J end lost 5 bases, and 18 bases lay between the germline ends. This CDR3 contains 15 residues. CDR3 protein: CASTPWTGLYQPQHF. The CDR3 region has the DNA TGTGCCAGTACCCCCTGGACCGGACTCTATCAGCCCCAGCATTTT.

The chain couples TRBV5-5 to TRBJ2-5, with a tentative D call TRBD2 (6 bases). The V end was cut by 0 bases, the J end by 5 bases, with 8 bases between. Germline V gene data show CDR1 as SGHKS and CDR2 as YYEKEE (reference sequence). The CDR3 loop spans 13 amino acids. The CDR3 DNA reads TGTGCCAGCAGCTTGGGTCTAGCGGAGACCCAGTACTTC. Encoded protein: CASSLGLAETQYF.

The rearrangement joins TRBV18 to TRBJ1-5; D is uncertain. The CDR3 covers 13 residues. Between the trimmed V and J ends, which lost 4 bases and 4 bases, there was a span of 8 bases. Germline CDR1 KGHSH, CDR2 LQKENI. This chain's CDR3 is CASSRSQNQPQHF. CDR3 nucleotide sequence: TGTGCCAGCTCACGAAGCCAAAATCAGCCCCAGCATTTT.

This clone has just one count. This rearrangement joins TRBV5-5 to TRBJ2-5; 12 bases line up with TRBD1. The CDR3 is made up of 16 amino acids. The germline CDR1 and CDR2 sequences are SGHKS and YYEKEE (reference sequence). V shed 4 bases and J 4 bases; nucleotides not matched to a gene: 8. The CDR3: CASSTRDRGQGETQYF. CDR3 nucleotides: TGTGCCAGCAGCACCCGGGACAGGGGGCAGGGAGAGACCCAGTACTTC.

The V gene is TRBV9, the J gene TRBJ2-1; a weak D match, TRBD2 (6 bases). CDR1 is SGDLS and CDR2 is YYNGEE in the germline V gene. V shed 0 bases and J shed 0 bases, with 10 bases lying between them. The CDR3 covers 16 residues. CDR3 in DNA: TGTGCCAGCAGCGTAGGGAGGGCCACCTCCTACAATGAGCAGTTCTTC. Its translation is CASSVGRATSYNEQFF.

The V gene is TRBV6-1, the J gene TRBJ1-6; 8 nucleotides line up with TRBD1. The V gene's germline CDR1 is MNHNS and CDR2 SASEGT. The CDR3 is 15 amino acids. V dropped 3 bases and J dropped 7; count of bases not matched to a gene: 5. CDR3 bases: TGTGCCAGCAGTGATGGACAGGGCGGGAATTCACCCCTCCACTTT. It is translated as CASSDGQGGNSPLHF.

In regard to this clone: A junction end diverges from the germline sequence, so it may reflect a read error. CDR3 region: CAGSFSSGGLDTQYF. CDR3 bases: TGTGCCGGCAGCTTTTCTAGCGGGGGGTTAGATACGCAGTATTTT. V is TRBV11-2 and J is TRBJ2-3, with 11 bases aligning to TRBD2. Germline V lookup: CDR1 SGHAT, CDR2 FQNNGV. The CDR3 is 15 residues long.